This is a list of T cell receptor beta chains from one sample in a study of blood T cell repertoires in COVID-19. TCRdb keeps only in-frame clones here, not all; method: immunoSEQ multiplex PCR. There are roughly 220,000 clones in the sample; 88% occur only once, and roughly 2.7% lies in the top ten. The sequenced material came from PBMCs or T cells enriched from blood (not recorded which). Every receptor here comes from a woman aged 25-40 years who had recovered from COVID-19. CDR3s include the opening cysteine and the closing phenylalanine or tryptophan. The order of the fields is J gene, CDR3 length, clone size, V gene, CDR3 protein. Clone size is stated in some rows and not others, as once, few, many or a class when expanded.

TRBJ1-2 16 NA TRBV7-8 CASSLRTGLANYGYTF
TRBJ1-1 14 NA TRBV27 CASQTGGMNTEAFF
TRBJ2-3 15 NA TRBV5-1 CASSLESGSTDTQYF
TRBJ1-2 15 NA TRBV7-2 CASSLGDRGVYGYTF
TRBJ1-1 12 NA TRBV27 CATRQGGTEAFF
TRBJ2-2 16 once TRBV18 CASSRNSGENTGELFF
TRBJ1-5 14 NA TRBV7-9 CASSLHSGNQPQHF
TRBJ2-3 15 NA TRBV3-1/TRBV3-2 CASTLGDRSTDTQYF
TRBJ2-7 18 NA TRBV4-1 CASSQEWEMEDRSYEQYF
TRBJ1-5 16 NA TRBV6-1 CASSERWTDSNQPQHF
TRBJ1-1 19 NA TRBV4-2 CASSQDPGTGGLWGTEAFF
TRBJ1-5 13 once TRBV6-5 CASSSYGGQPQHF
TRBJ1-1 16 NA TRBV19 CASSISGRGMNTEAFF
TRBJ2-7 13 NA TRBV18 CASSPAREGEQYF
TRBJ2-1 15 NA TRBV7-3 CASSLVAGGLDEQFF
TRBJ2-1 16 NA TRBV7-9 CASSLVRLAPYNEQFF
TRBJ2-2 13 NA TRBV19 CASLEGSGGELFF
TRBJ2-2 18 NA TRBV9 CASSGIFAGSAITGELFF
TRBJ1-3 14 few TRBV6-5 CASSYGQGANTIYF
TRBJ2-1 14 NA TRBV10-3 CAISVGQGDNEQFF
TRBJ2-3 12 NA TRBV10-3 CAIRAPSGGQYF
TRBJ1-1 13 NA TRBV25-1 CASATGGNTEAFF